This TCR beta chain is drawn from a study of regulatory T cells in long-lasting Graves disease. The study's findings and limits: With persistent disease, TRBV28, TRBJ1-2 and TRBJ2-5 were the favored segments.

For this clonotype: What it binds is not known.

The time point here: newly diagnosed GD, antithyroid drugs for less than 3 months. Extracted PBMC RNA gave rise to the TCR library. The CDR3 is 18 residues long. Trimming cost V 5 bases and J 0 bases, with 20 bases left between them. Researchers made TCR beta libraries by using iRepertoire HTBI primers and running Arm-PCR on CDR3 regions. TCRdb recomputed calls from the multiplex PCR reads with MiXCR, one row per CDR3 protein. The profile shows hundreds of thousands of distinct CDR3 sequences, 16% of them singletons. These same records also appear under a second study, on T cells in Graves' hyperthyroidism and ophthalmopathy.

The TCR originated in a woman aged 25 to 45 with Graves disease. The input for sequencing was peripheral blood mononuclear cells (PBMCs), taken at new diagnosis, from a patient treated with antithyroid drugs. The chain uses TRBV12-3 or TRBV12-4 and TRBJ2-4; the D gene is possibly TRBD1 (6 bases). In DNA form, the CDR3 reads TGTGCCAGCAGTCAACAGGGTAGAGGCCGACTAGCCAAAAACATTCAGTACTTC. Its protein product is CASSQQGRGRLAKNIQYF.